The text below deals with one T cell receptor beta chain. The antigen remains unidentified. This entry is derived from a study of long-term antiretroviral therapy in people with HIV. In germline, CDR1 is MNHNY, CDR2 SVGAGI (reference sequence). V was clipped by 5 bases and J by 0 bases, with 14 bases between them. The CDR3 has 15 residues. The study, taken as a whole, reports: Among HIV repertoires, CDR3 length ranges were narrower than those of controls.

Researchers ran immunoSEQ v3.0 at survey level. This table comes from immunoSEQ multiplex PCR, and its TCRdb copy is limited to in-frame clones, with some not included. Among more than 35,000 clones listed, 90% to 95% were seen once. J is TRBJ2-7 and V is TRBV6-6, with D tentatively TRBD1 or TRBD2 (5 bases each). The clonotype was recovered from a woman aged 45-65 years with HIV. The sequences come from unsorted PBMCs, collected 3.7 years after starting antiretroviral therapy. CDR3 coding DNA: TGTGCCAGCAGTCGAACCGGGACCATCTCCTACGAGCAGTACTTC. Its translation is CASSRTGTISYEQYF.